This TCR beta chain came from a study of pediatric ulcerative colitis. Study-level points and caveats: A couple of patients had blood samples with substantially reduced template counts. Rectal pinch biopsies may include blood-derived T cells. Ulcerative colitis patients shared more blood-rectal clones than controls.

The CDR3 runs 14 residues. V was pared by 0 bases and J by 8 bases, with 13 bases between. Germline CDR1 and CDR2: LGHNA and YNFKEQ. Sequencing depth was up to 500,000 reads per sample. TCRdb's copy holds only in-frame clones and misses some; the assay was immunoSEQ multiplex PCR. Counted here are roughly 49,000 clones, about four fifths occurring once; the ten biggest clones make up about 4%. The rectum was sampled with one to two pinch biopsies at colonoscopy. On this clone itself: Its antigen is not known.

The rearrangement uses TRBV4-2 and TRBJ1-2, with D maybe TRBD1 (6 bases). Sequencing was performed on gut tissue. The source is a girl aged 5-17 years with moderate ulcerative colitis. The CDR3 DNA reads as TGTGCCAGCAGCCAAGATCTGGGGGCTCAAGGCTACACCTTC. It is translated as CASSQDLGAQGYTF.